This T cell receptor (beta chain) was recorded in a study of response to subunit inactivated influenza vaccine (dated 2018 in TCRdb). Study-wide context: Deep quantitative profiling of the T cell receptor repertoire was used in the study to follow responses to a trivalent subunit inactivated influenza vaccine.

The CDR3 spans 11 residues, from the cysteine through the phenylalanine. Of the read, only the CDR3 DNA is kept; its 33 bases are in frame from base 1. For CDR1 and CDR2, the germline V gene lists MDHEN and SYDVKM. Trimming at the junction amounts to 7 bases on V and 8 bases on J, and the germline ends lie 11 bases apart. The library was obtained by RT-PCR. The instrument given in TCRdb is Illumina HiSeq 2500. TCRdb reprocessing: public reads trimmed at Q25 with fastp, clones called with MiXCR, in-frame beta chains kept. Each entry is one CDR3 protein sequence, shown with its most common DNA and genes. Recorded for this sample are 550,000 to 800,000 distinct CDR3 sequences; around 14% of them occurred a single time. The ten largest clonotypes hold around 6.5% of the sample. Remarks on this clonotype: No antigen is known for it. Nothing much larger sits one base from this clone, and base qualities are not available.

Paper-wide results and their limitations: The authors suggested that each seasonal influenza vaccination may recruit only a limited number of new T cells.

The V gene is TRBV28 and the J gene is TRBJ1-2; the D gene cannot be named for sure. The TCR comes from a man in his forties or fifties who received an inactivated influenza vaccine. Donor details come from another sample of the same person, matched by shared clones. The sample consisted of PBMCs from blood, taken 14 to 15 days before vaccination. The nucleotide sequence is given as TGTGCCAGCAAAGGCCTCGAGGGCTACACCTTC. Protein translation: CASKGLEGYTF.